This TCR beta chain emerged from a study of CD8+ T cells in alopecia areata. cDNA serving as the sequencing template came from extracted, reverse transcribed RNA. Profiled with immunoSEQ multiplex PCR; TCRdb holds only in-frame clones, not every one. The data show hundreds of thousands of clones, less than 45% seen once. The germline V gene has CDR1 MNHEY and CDR2 SVGAGI. V lost 4 bases to trimming and J lost 3 bases; unmatched junction nucleotides: 7. This CDR3 has 16 residues. Regarding treatment: oral pan-JAK inhibitor, 5-10 mg twice daily. The material was CD4+ T cells sorted from blood, obtained around week 34, from a patient treated with tofacitinib. This TCR derives from a human donor with alopecia areata. This sequence joins TRBV6-5 and TRBJ2-3; TRBD2 agrees at 10 bases. The CDR3 region is CASSWASGSSTDTQYF. The CDR3 bases are TGTGCCAGCAGTTGGGCTAGCGGGAGCTCTACAGATACGCAGTATTTT.